A single sample gave rise to the 9 T cell receptor beta chains below, sequenced in a study of blood T cell repertoires in COVID-19. The assay was immunoSEQ multiplex PCR, and TCRdb's table has in-frame clones only and misses some. The data show hundreds of thousands of clones, over 85% seen once. The sample taken for sequencing was peripheral blood. Receptor source: a woman in her thirties with COVID-19, enrolled during active disease.

The chain joins TRBV10-3 to TRBJ1-2, with TRBD1 identical over 7 bases. V shed 3 bases and J 3 bases; nucleotides not matched to a gene: 4. Germline V gene sequence: CDR1 ENHRY, CDR2 SYGVKD. The CDR3 totals 14 residues. The CDR3 region is CAISDRGQYYGYTF. The CDR3 DNA reads as TGTGCCATCAGTGACAGGGGACAGTACTATGGCTACACCTTC.

The chain employs TRBV19 and TRBJ1-2, with D possibly matching TRBD1 (5 bases). Germline lookup yields CDR1 LNHDA and CDR2 SQIVND (reference sequence). The CDR3 is 14 residues long. Trimming took off 5 bases at V and 7 bases at J, with 17 bases between the two ends. DNA of the CDR3: TGTGCCAGTAGTTATAGAGGAGGGGTCCGTGGCTACACCTTC. It encodes CASSYRGGVRGYTF. The whole variable domain, remainder taken from reference TRBV19 and TRBJ1-2, is DGGITQSPKYLFRKEGQNVTLSCEQNLNHDAMYWYRQDPGQGLRLIYYSQIVNDFQKGDIAEGYSVSREKKESFPLTVTSAQKNPTAFYLCASSYRGGVRGYTFGSGTRLTVV.

The chain has TRBV5-1 and TRBJ2-2; tentative D call: TRBD1 (6 bases). The V gene lost 4 bases and the J gene lost 1 base, with 14 bases spanning the gap. CDR3 size: 16 residues. Germline CDR1 reads SGHRS; CDR2 reads YFSETQ. The chain's CDR3 is CASSPGGTKNTGELFF. Written as DNA, the CDR3 is TGCGCCAGCAGCCCGGGTGGGACAAAGAACACCGGGGAGCTGTTTTTT.

V gene TRBV3-1 (or the pseudogene TRBV3-2) combines with J gene TRBJ2-7; 8 nucleotides match TRBD1. The CDR3 length is 15 residues. Germline CDR1 and CDR2: LGHDT and YNNKEL (reference sequence). The junction had 10 bases not matched to a gene; V was cut back by 4 bases and J by 5 bases. The chain's CDR3 is CASSPSDRETHEQYF. In nucleotides, the CDR3 is TGTGCCAGCAGCCCGTCGGACAGGGAAACCCACGAGCAGTACTTC.

This chain joins TRBV2 and TRBJ1-5; the D is unclear. Looked up from germline, CDR1 is SNHLY and CDR2 is FYNNEI. This CDR3 comprises 15 residues. V was shortened by 2 bases and J by 2 bases, with 10 bases between the two germline ends. The CDR3 sequence is CASSEWIAGNQPQHF. DNA for the CDR3: TGTGCCAGCAGTGAATGGATAGCGGGCAATCAGCCCCAGCATTTT.

The chain is built from TRBV19 and TRBJ1-3; possibly TRBD1 for D (5 bases). CDR1 and CDR2 from the germline V gene are LNHDA and SQIVND (reference sequence). The CDR3 is 17 residues long. With 3 bases removed from V and 0 bases from J, the gap between germline ends came to 15 bases. The CDR3 here is CASSIFSTETSGNTIYF. CDR3 DNA sequence: TGTGCCAGTAGTATTTTTTCGACAGAGACCTCTGGAAACACCATATATTTT. The full variable domain, in which reference TRBV19 and TRBJ1-3 provide the parts outside the CDR3, is DGGITQSPKYLFRKEGQNVTLSCEQNLNHDAMYWYRQDPGQGLRLIYYSQIVNDFQKGDIAEGYSVSREKKESFPLTVTSAQKNPTAFYLCASSIFSTETSGNTIYFGEGSWLTVV.

This chain connects TRBV19 to TRBJ1-1, with TRBD1 matching over 8 bases. CDR1 is LNHDA and CDR2 is SQIVND in the germline V gene (reference sequence). This CDR3 has 13 residues. Losses at the gene ends were 4 bases for V and 4 bases for J; bases not matched to a gene: 2. The CDR3 loop reads CASSTDRGTEAFF. In DNA, the CDR3 is TGTGCCAGTAGTACCGACAGGGGCACTGAAGCTTTCTTT.

CDR3 region: CATTPVNTGELFF. In DNA, the CDR3 is TGTGCCACTACCCCCGTCAACACCGGGGAGCTGTTTTTT. This rearrangement joins TRBV19 to TRBJ2-2; D ambiguous. V shed 10 bases and J shed 2 bases, with 11 bases lying between them. This CDR3 has 13 amino acids. Germline CDR1 LNHDA, CDR2 SQIVND (reference sequence).

The rearrangement uses TRBV19 and TRBJ1-2; tentative D call: TRBD1 (6 bases). Germline CDR1 is LNHDA and CDR2 is SQIVND (reference sequence). Between the trimmed V and J ends, which lost 9 bases and 3 bases, there was a span of 20 bases. CDR3 size: 15 residues. In DNA form, the CDR3 reads TGTGCCAGCAGTCCCGGGGGGGGGCCTGACTATGGCTACACCTTC. The encoded protein is CASSPGGGPDYGYTF.